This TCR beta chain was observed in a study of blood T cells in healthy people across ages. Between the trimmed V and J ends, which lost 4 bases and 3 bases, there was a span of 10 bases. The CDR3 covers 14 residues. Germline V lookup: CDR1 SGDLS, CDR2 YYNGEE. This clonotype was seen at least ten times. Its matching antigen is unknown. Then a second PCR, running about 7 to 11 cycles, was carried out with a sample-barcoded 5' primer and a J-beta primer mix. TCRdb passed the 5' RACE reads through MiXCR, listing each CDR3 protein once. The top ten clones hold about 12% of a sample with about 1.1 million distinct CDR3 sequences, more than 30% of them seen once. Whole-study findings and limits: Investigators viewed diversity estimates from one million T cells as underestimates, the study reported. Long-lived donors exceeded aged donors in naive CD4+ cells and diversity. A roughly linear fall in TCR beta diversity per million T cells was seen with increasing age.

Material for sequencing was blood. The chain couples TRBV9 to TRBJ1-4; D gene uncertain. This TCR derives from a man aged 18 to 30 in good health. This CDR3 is CASSPDTANEKLFF. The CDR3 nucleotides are TGTGCCAGCAGCCCAGATACAGCTAATGAAAAACTGTTTTTT.